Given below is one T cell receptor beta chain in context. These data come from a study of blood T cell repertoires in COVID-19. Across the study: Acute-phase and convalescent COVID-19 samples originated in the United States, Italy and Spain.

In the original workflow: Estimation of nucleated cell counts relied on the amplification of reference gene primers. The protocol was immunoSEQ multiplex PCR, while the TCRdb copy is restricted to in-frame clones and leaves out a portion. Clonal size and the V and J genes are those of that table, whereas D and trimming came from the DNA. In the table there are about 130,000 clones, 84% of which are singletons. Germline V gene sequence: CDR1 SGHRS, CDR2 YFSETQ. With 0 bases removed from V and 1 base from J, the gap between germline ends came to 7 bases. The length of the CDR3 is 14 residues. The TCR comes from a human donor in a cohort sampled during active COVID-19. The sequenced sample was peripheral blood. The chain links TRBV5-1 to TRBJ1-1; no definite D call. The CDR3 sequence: CASSLEWANTEAFF. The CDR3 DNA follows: TGCGCCAGCAGCTTGGAATGGGCGAACACTGAAGCTTTCTTT.